This is a list of T cell receptor beta chains from one sample in a study of vaccination and CD4 T cells after COVID-19. Using its own MiXCR run on the PCR reads, TCRdb lists one record per CDR3 protein. The sample consists of some 20,000 distinct CDR3 sequences, roughly 50% of them appearing once. Their target antigens are unknown. The sequenced sample was CD4+ T cells from blood, cultured in vitro. These receptors were taken from a human donor who had recovered from COVID-19. Each CDR3 is given with its conserved first and last residue. D genes are given only for firm matches. The listing skips clone size in some rows; elsewhere it reads once, few, many or a size class.

d_gene	j_gene	v_gene	abundance	CDR3aa	CDR3nt
TRBD1	TRBJ1-2	TRBV19	NA	CASSPGGISYGYTF	TGTGCCAGTAGCCCAGGGGGCATTAGCTATGGCTACACCTTC
TRBD1	TRBJ1-5	TRBV19	NA	CASSTGTGFYRGPQHF	TGTGCCAGTAGTACGGGGACAGGCTTTTACCGGGGGCCCCAGCATTTT
NA	TRBJ2-5	TRBV7-7	NA	CASSSVRQETQYF	TGTGCCAGCAGCTCTGTCCGTCAAGAGACCCAGTACTTC
NA	TRBJ1-1	TRBV7-3	NA	CASSLTQNTEAFF	TGTGCCAGCAGCTTAACGCAGAACACTGAAGCTTTCTTT
TRBD1	TRBJ2-2	TRBV6-1	NA	CASRPGQANTGELFF	TGTGCCAGCAGGCCGGGACAGGCCAACACCGGGGAGCTGTTTTTT
TRBD2	TRBJ2-3	TRBV2	few	CASSVLAGEFNTDTQYF	TGTGCCAGCAGTGTATTAGCGGGAGAATTTAACACAGATACGCAGTATTTT
NA	TRBJ1-2	TRBV6-1	few	CASSPGPPRGYTF	TGTGCCAGCAGTCCGGGACCTCCTCGGGGCTACACCTTC
TRBD1	TRBJ1-2	TRBV27	NA	CASSLGTGGYGYTF	TGTGCCAGCAGTTTGGGGACAGGGGGCTATGGCTACACCTTC
NA	TRBJ1-3	TRBV20-1	NA	CSARVQGIRNTIYF	TGCAGTGCTAGAGTACAGGGCATTAGAAACACCATATATTTT
TRBD2	TRBJ2-7	TRBV5-4	NA	CASSSNVLAGSSYEQYF	TGTGCCAGCAGCTCAAACGTCCTAGCGGGGAGCTCCTACGAGCAGTACTTC
TRBD2	TRBJ2-3	TRBV11-3	few	CASSFGGRTDTQYF	TGTGCCAGCAGCTTCGGGGGGAGGACAGATACGCAGTATTTT
TRBD1	TRBJ2-3	TRBV14	NA	CASSQRRGTGETDTQYF	TGTGCCAGCAGCCAAAGGAGGGGGACAGGGGAAACAGATACGCAGTATTTT
NA	TRBJ2-2	TRBV11-1	few	CASSFRYTGELFF	TGTGCCAGCAGCTTTCGGTACACCGGGGAGCTGTTTTTT
TRBD2	TRBJ2-1	TRBV20-1	NA	CSAPVYRLAGGPYNEQFF	TGCAGTGCTCCCGTCTATAGACTAGCGGGAGGGCCCTACAATGAGCAGTTCTTC
NA	TRBJ1-1	TRBV6-5	NA	CASSYSSNTEAFF	TGTGCCAGCAGTTACTCATCGAACACTGAAGCTTTCTTT
NA	TRBJ2-3	TRBV5-1	NA	CASSPPQGSTDTQYF	TGCGCCAGCAGCCCGCCCCAGGGGAGCACAGATACGCAGTATTTT
TRBD2	TRBJ2-3	TRBV7-3	NA	CASRGTSGTDTQYF	TGTGCCAGCAGGGGGACTAGCGGCACAGATACGCAGTATTTT
NA	TRBJ1-5	TRBV6-1	few	CASSLRQAVYQPQHF	TGTGCCAGCAGCCTTCGACAGGCCGTATATCAGCCCCAGCATTTT
TRBD2	TRBJ2-1	TRBV25-1	few	CASAGGAGTYNEQFF	TGTGCCAGCGCCGGGGGGGCAGGCACCTACAATGAGCAGTTCTTC
NA	TRBJ1-5	TRBV7-9	NA	CASSLGLDSRDGQPQHF	TGTGCCAGCAGCTTAGGTCTAGACTCCCGGGACGGTCAGCCCCAGCATTTT
NA	TRBJ1-2	TRBV2	NA	CASSDRQSYGYTF	TGTGCCAGCAGTGACCGGCAATCCTATGGCTACACCTTC
NA	TRBJ2-3	TRBV24-1	NA	CATSEGDGFTDTQYF	TGTGCCACCAGTGAGGGGGACGGGTTCACAGATACGCAGTATTTT